This is a list of T cell receptor beta chains from one sample in a study of OX40 agonist ivuxolimab in advanced cancers. Libraries were prepared by immunoSEQ multiplex PCR; TCRdb keeps only in-frame clonotypes and omits some of them. The sample includes some 96,000 clones, about 91% seen only once; the top ten take approximately 0.16%. The sequencing here drew on CD4+ or CD8+ T cells sorted from blood, taken in a trial of the OX40 agonist ivuxolimab. These receptors were obtained from an adult with an advanced solid tumor such as melanoma, head and neck, liver or kidney cancer. CDR3s leave out the opening cysteine and the closing phenylalanine or tryptophan. For some rows the clone size is stated as once, few or many, or as a class when expanded; others skip it.

clone_size	v_call	j_call	cdr3_aa
once	TRBV9	TRBJ2-1	ASSGGGTSFLEQF
once	TRBV6-5	TRBJ1-4	ASSKFATNEKLF
-	TRBV18	TRBJ2-1	ASSLSTGTGLYNEQF
few	TRBV14	TRBJ2-2	ASSQVGARNTGELF
-	TRBV4-2	TRBJ1-5	ASSQGRDQPQH
-	TRBV20-1	TRBJ1-3	SAGQGPIY
-	TRBV6-5	TRBJ2-1	ASRGTSGRHEQF
-	TRBV7-2	TRBJ2-7	ASSLLGASGGEQY
-	TRBV29-1	TRBJ1-5	SVKGQGGHNQPQH
-	TRBV30	TRBJ2-1	AWSEAGAWINEQF
-	TRBV30	TRBJ2-1	AWSVLAGGSEQF
-	TRBV4-1	TRBJ1-4	ASSQDRGNLNEKLF
-	TRBV12-5	TRBJ2-1	ASGSGQGEANEQF
-	TRBV7-8	TRBJ2-5	ASSKTVRGETQY
once	TRBV4-1	TRBJ2-5	ASSQDGTSGNQETQY
-	TRBV30	TRBJ2-2	AWKPQGVSGELF
-	TRBV6-1	TRBJ1-4	ASAGQGNEKLF
-	TRBV4-1	TRBJ2-1	ASSHFSRLAVSSYNEQF
-	TRBV19	TRBJ2-1	ASSIVGGEQF
-	TRBV2	TRBJ2-3	ASSENPRDTQY
few	TRBV7-2	TRBJ1-1	ASSFQGYGTEAF
-	TRBV10-3	TRBJ1-4	AISGGTALNEKLF
-	TRBV5-5	TRBJ1-1	ASSFAGGGRTEAF
-	TRBV5-4	TRBJ2-2	ASTEGRGLF
-	TRBV5-1	TRBJ2-1	ASSLAGVTYNEQF
-	TRBV5-8	TRBJ1-5	ASNLGGWNNQPQH
-	TRBV11-2	TRBJ1-6	ASNPGQAYSPLH
-	TRBV7-2	TRBJ2-5	ASSPGWGVQETQY
-	TRBV27	TRBJ2-7	ASRPLTGVAYEQY
-	TRBV11-1	TRBJ2-5	ASSLGHREQY
-	TRBV7-2	TRBJ2-7	ASSLVSRRYEQY
-	TRBV30	TRBJ2-4	AWTRLSTKDIQY